The rows below give T cell receptor beta chains drawn from one sample of a study of shared clonotypes between healthy human individuals. Clones were sequenced by immunoSEQ multiplex PCR, and TCRdb holds only the in-frame ones, with some missing. The sample gives around 600,000 clones, roughly 95% of which show up once; over 0.09% is in the top ten. The specimen was naive CD8+ T cells sorted from blood. The receptors stem from a young woman in good health. Each CDR3 is given with its conserved first and last residue. The order of the fields is CDR3 DNA, CDR3 protein, V gene, clone size, J gene, D gene. A D gene is named only where the DNA matches it firmly. Rows give clone size only sometimes, using once, few, many, or a class for an expanded clone.

TGTGCCAGCAATGATCCGGGTCCTGAAGCTTTCTTT | CASNDPGPEAFF | TRBV5-8 | NA | TRBJ1-1 | NA
TGTGCCAGCAGTGAGGGACTAGCGGACACCTACGAGCAGTACTTC | CASSEGLADTYEQYF | TRBV2 | NA | TRBJ2-7 | TRBD2
TGTGCCAGCAGTTACCCGGGGATAAATCAGCCCCAGCATTTT | CASSYPGINQPQHF | TRBV6-6 | NA | TRBJ1-5 | NA
TGTGTCGTATTGGGGGAACAAGACCAAGAGACCCAGTACTTC | CVVLGEQDQETQYF | TRBV7-5 | NA | TRBJ2-5 | NA
TGTGCCAGCAGTTCCGGGACAGTCTACTACAATGAGCAGTTCTTC | CASSSGTVYYNEQFF | TRBV27 | NA | TRBJ2-1 | TRBD1
TGTGCCAGCAGCTTACGTCTAGGAGGGGTTGAGACCCAGTACTTC | CASSLRLGGVETQYF | TRBV5-4 | NA | TRBJ2-5 | NA
TGCGCCAGCAGCTTGGGGACAGGAATTCCCTACGAGCAGTACTTC | CASSLGTGIPYEQYF | TRBV5-1 | NA | TRBJ2-7 | TRBD1
TGTGCCAGCAGCCTCGGGGACGGCTACGAGCAGTACTTC | CASSLGDGYEQYF | TRBV27 | once | TRBJ2-7 | NA
TGTGCCAGCAGCCCAGGAAGGGGTTTCACTGAAGCTTTCTTT | CASSPGRGFTEAFF | TRBV4-2 | NA | TRBJ1-1 | NA
TGTGCCAGCGGGCCAGGGCAAGGGAGCAATCAGCCCCAGCATTTT | CASGPGQGSNQPQHF | TRBV6-5 | NA | TRBJ1-5 | NA
TGTGCCAGCAGTTTATCCCGGACTAGGTGGTACGAGCAGTACTTC | CASSLSRTRWYEQYF | TRBV27 | NA | TRBJ2-7 | TRBD2
TGTGCCAGCAGTTTTCGGGGCAGGGGGCTTGAGACCCAGTACTTC | CASSFRGRGLETQYF | TRBV28 | NA | TRBJ2-5 | TRBD1
TGTGCCAGCAGTGACACTCTCACCTCAGGGGTCACTGAAGCTTTCTTT | CASSDTLTSGVTEAFF | TRBV6-1 | NA | TRBJ1-1 | NA
TGTGCCAGCAGCCTAGGGGGGGTCCTAGCGGACTACTCCTACAATGAGCAGTTCTTC | CASSLGGVLADYSYNEQFF | TRBV11-2 | NA | TRBJ2-1 | NA
TGTGCCAGTAACCTAGGACTAGCGGGAGGACCCTACGAGCAGTACTTC | CASNLGLAGGPYEQYF | TRBV19 | NA | TRBJ2-7 | TRBD2
TGTGCCAGCAGTTTAATTGGGACTAGCAATGAGCAGTTCTTC | CASSLIGTSNEQFF | TRBV27 | NA | TRBJ2-1 | TRBD2
TGTGCCAGCAGTCCCCTAGGACATGGCTACACCTTC | CASSPLGHGYTF | TRBV6-5 | NA | TRBJ1-2 | NA
TGTGCCAGCACCTCCTCAAGGGCTCTCCGGACTAGCCCACCGGGGGATGAGCAGTTCTTC | CASTSSRALRTSPPGDEQFF | TRBV7-8 | NA | TRBJ2-1 | TRBD2
TGTGCCAGCAGCTTAGGGGGGGATGAGCAGTTCTTC | CASSLGGDEQFF | TRBV13 | NA | TRBJ2-1 | NA
TGTGCCAGCAGCTTAGGCAGGGGGCAAGAGACCCAGTACTTC | CASSLGRGQETQYF | TRBV7-8 | NA | TRBJ2-5 | TRBD1
TGTGCCAGCAGTTGGGGCGCCGTGGGGCGGGGGGCCTACGAGCAGTACTTC | CASSWGAVGRGAYEQYF | TRBV27 | NA | TRBJ2-7 | TRBD2
TGTGCCAGCACCCACGGGATGCCCGGGGCCTACGAGCAGTACTTC | CASTHGMPGAYEQYF | TRBV6-1 | few | TRBJ2-7 | NA
TGTGCCAGCAGCCAAGAGTACTACGAGCAGTACTTC | CASSQEYYEQYF | TRBV4-2 | NA | TRBJ2-7 | NA
TGTGCCAGCAGTGAGACTAGCGGGAGTTCGAATGAGCAGTTCTTC | CASSETSGSSNEQFF | TRBV25-1 | NA | TRBJ2-1 | TRBD2
TGTGCCAGCAGCCCCGTGGGTGGGGAGAAGTTCTTC | CASSPVGGEKFF | TRBV13 | NA | TRBJ2-1 | NA
TGTGCCAGCATAGAATTTAGCAATCAGCCCCAGCATTTT | CASIEFSNQPQHF | TRBV28 | NA | TRBJ1-5 | NA
TGTGCCAGCAGAGGGGGACTAGCGGGAGATAATGAGCAGTTCTTC | CASRGGLAGDNEQFF | TRBV9 | NA | TRBJ2-1 | TRBD2
TGTGCCAGCAGCAAAAGAGACAGGGCAGGAAACACCATATATTTT | CASSKRDRAGNTIYF | TRBV28 | NA | TRBJ1-3 | TRBD1
TGTGCCAGTAGTGTAGGGGAGTCCTACGAGCAGTACTTC | CASSVGESYEQYF | TRBV19 | NA | TRBJ2-7 | NA
TGCGCCAGCAGCACAGACCATACCGCGTACAATGAGCAGTTCTTC | CASSTDHTAYNEQFF | TRBV5-1 | NA | TRBJ2-1 | NA
TGTGCCAGCAGCTTCACTGGGGATGGGGCGCTCACAGATACGCAGTATTTT | CASSFTGDGALTDTQYF | TRBV7-2 | NA | TRBJ2-3 | NA
TGTGCCAGCAGCCAGCCTAGGGGGGAGGGCGTAGATGAGCAGTTCTTC | CASSQPRGEGVDEQFF | TRBV7-8 | NA | TRBJ2-1 | NA